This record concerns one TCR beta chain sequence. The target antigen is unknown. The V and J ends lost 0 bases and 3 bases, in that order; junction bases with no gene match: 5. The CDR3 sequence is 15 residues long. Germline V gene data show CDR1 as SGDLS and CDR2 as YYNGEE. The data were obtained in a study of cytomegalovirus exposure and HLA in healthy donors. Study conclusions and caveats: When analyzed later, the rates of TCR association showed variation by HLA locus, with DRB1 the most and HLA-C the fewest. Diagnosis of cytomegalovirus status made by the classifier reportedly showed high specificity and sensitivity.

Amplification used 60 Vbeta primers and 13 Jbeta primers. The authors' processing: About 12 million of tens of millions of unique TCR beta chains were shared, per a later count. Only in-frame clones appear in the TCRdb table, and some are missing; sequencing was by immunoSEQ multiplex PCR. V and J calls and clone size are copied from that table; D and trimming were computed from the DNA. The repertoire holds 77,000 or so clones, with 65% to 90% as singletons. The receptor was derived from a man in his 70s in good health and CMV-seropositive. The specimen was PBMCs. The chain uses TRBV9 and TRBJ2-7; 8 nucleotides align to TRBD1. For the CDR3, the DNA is TGTGCCAGCAGCGTAGACAGTGGGACAGGCTACGAGCAGTACTTC. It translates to CASSVDSGTGYEQYF.